This T cell receptor beta chain was retrieved from a study of graft-versus-host responses after intestinal transplantation. Study-level information: Multivisceral, liver-intestinal, or isolated intestinal transplants were received by the recipients.

On this clone: The antigen is unknown.

The study, taken as a whole, reports: Allograft graft-versus-host to host-versus-graft clonal ratios ran high in patients with graft-donor T cell macrochimerism. Recipient marrow showed GvH clones, some seen first in ileum or blood. Peak GvH clone levels in circulation were associated with early post-transplant HvG declines.

Per germline, CDR1 SGHTS and CDR2 YDEGEE. The CDR3 runs 15 residues. V gave up 4 bases and J gave up 7 bases; unmatched junction bases: 10. The table came from immunoSEQ multiplex PCR; TCRdb's copy has only in-frame clones and leaves some out. The profile shows fewer than 95,000 clones, just under 95% of them singletons. This material consisted of unstimulated CD8+ T cells sorted from spleen or lymph node cells, taken before transplant. This chain uses TRBV5-8 with TRBJ2-7; 11 nucleotides agree with TRBD2. The sequence came from a human donor who was the organ donor for an intestinal transplant. CDR3 protein: CASSLGLAASREQYF. The CDR3 DNA reads as TGTGCCAGCAGCCTGGGACTAGCGGCTTCTAGGGAGCAGTACTTC.